This T cell receptor (beta chain) came from a study of blood T cell repertoires in COVID-19. Study-level information: Samples representing acute and convalescent COVID-19 were sourced from the United States, Italy and Spain. T cells, B-cell-depleted T cells, or PBMCs provided the cDNA or gDNA that served as material.

Source study methods: Estimated nucleated cell counts came from reference gene primer amplification. The repertoire was sequenced with immunoSEQ multiplex PCR; TCRdb's copy has only in-frame clones and lacks some. The V and J calls and clone size were taken over from that table, and D and trimming were inferred from the DNA. The profile shows over 65,000 clones, 88% of them singletons. From germline, CDR1 is LNHDA and CDR2 SQIVND (reference sequence). The length of the CDR3 is 14 residues. The germline V and J ends were trimmed by 8 bases and 7 bases, with 18 bases remaining between them. This receptor was identified in a woman aged 55-70 years with acute or convalescent COVID-19. This chain joins TRBV19 and TRBJ2-1; D may be TRBD2 (6 bases). The sequenced material came from peripheral blood. The CDR3 DNA follows: TGTGCCAGTGAGGACCGGGGACTCACTAATGAGCAGTTCTTC. Its protein product is CASEDRGLTNEQFF.